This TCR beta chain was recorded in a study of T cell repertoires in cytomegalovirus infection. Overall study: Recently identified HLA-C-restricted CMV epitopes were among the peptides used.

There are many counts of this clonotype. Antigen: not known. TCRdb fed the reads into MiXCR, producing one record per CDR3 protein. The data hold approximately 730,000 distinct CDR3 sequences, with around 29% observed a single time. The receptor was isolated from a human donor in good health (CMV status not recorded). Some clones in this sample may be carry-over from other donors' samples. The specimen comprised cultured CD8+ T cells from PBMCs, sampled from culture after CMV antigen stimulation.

The CDR3 DNA reads TGTGCCAGCAGTTACCGGCCCCACAATGAGCAGTTCTTC. This translates into CASSYRPHNEQFF. This chain joins TRBV6-5 and TRBJ2-1, with D unresolved. The CDR3 has 13 residues. From germline, CDR1 is MNHEY and CDR2 SVGAGI. Trimming cost V 2 bases and J 5 bases, with 7 bases left between them.